This TCR beta chain was captured in a study of blood T cell repertoires in COVID-19 (dated by TCRdb to 2018 to 2021). In terms of the full investigation: Collaborator samples came from the United States, Italy and Spain and covered acute and convalescent phases of COVID-19. The prospective study material was composed of cDNA or gDNA derived from T cells, B-cell-depleted T cells, or PBMCs. Deeply sampled blood TCRbeta repertoires from subjects exposed to, actively infected with, or recovered from COVID-19 were included in the dataset. The repertoires were made available in a free public database intended to serve as a resource for research on the immune response to SARS-CoV-2. Samples came from the ongoing ImmuneRACE study (first 160 participants) plus 1,254 subjects from 6 global collaborators. A de-identified subject ID, COVID-19 status, age in years and sex were almost always included in the sample metadata. Where available, HLA class I and class II types were taken from metadata supplied by the sample provider and were not determined by assay-based typing. Study-wide findings and limitations: Clinical and demographic metadata were provided uncurated, with the amount varying by source and participant.

Spanning cysteine to phenylalanine, the CDR3 consists of 12 amino acids. Of all the DNA, just the CDR3 is kept, 36 bases in frame from base 1. V is cut by 3 bases and J by 11 bases, and the space between the germline ends is 10 bases. Sequences LNHNV (CDR1) and YYDKDF (CDR2) are obtained from the germline V gene (reference sequence). The collaborating institutions used their own protocols to collect whole blood in K2EDTA tubes. Collaborator samples were shipped for TCRbeta analysis as frozen whole blood, isolated PBMCs, or DNA extracted from either sample type. Notes on this clone: Which antigen it targets is not known. No base quality values were provided; no much bigger clone lies one nucleotide off.

TCRbeta CDR3 regions were amplified from genomic DNA by means of the immunoSEQ Assay, a bias-controlled multiplex PCR. In the authors' own workflow: Within the assay, amplification of reference gene primers was used to estimate how many nucleated cells each sample contained. Sequence reads were collapsed and filtered to measure the absolute abundance of every unique TCRbeta CDR3 rearrangement. For each sample, productive Simpson clonality was calculated by taking the square root of Simpson's diversity index across productive rearrangements. In its TCRdb copy, this immuneACCESS table keeps in-frame sequences only and misses some clones. Where compared with another copy, unresolved V genes explain less than half of these, and the others have no known cause. The DNA gave D and trimming, while V, J and clone size come from that table. The sample records around 60,000 clones, 80% of which are singletons. 5.5% to 7.5% of the sample lies in the top ten.

Sequencing was carried out using peripheral blood. The chain is made from TRBV15 and TRBJ2-2; no D gene can be assigned with confidence. This clonotype was sampled from a man aged 55-75 years with acute or convalescent COVID-19. The CDR3 region reads CATSSNRFELFF. At the DNA level, the sequence is TGTGCCACCAGCAGCAACCGGTTTGAGCTGTTTTTT. Extended through the reference TRBV15 and TRBJ2-2 proteins, this CDR3 yields the full variable domain: DAMVIQNPRYQVTQFGKPVTLSCSQTLNHNVMYWYQQKSSQAPKLLFHYYDKDFNNEADTPDNFQSRRPNTSFCFLDIRSPGLGDTAMYLCATSSNRFELFFGEGSRLTVL.